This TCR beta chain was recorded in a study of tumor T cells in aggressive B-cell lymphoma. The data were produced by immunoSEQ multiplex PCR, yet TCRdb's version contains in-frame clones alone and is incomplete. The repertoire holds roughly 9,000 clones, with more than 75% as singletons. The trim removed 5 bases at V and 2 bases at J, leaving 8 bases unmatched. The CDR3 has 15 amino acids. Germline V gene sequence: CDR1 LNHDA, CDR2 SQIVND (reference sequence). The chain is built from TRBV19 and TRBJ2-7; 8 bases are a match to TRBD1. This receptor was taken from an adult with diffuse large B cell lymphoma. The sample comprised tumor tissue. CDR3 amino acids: CASSAAVTGAYEQYF. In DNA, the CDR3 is TGTGCCAGTAGTGCTGCCGTGACAGGGGCCTACGAGCAGTACTTC.